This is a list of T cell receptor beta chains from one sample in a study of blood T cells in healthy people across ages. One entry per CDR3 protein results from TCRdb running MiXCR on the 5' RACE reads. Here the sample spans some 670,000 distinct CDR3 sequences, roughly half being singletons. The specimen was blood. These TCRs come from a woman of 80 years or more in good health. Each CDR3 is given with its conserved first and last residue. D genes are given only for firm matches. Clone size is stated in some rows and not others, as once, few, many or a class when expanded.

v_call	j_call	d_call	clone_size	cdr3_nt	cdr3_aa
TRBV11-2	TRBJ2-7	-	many	TGTGCCAGCAGCCTAGGGGCTAACAGCTACGAGCAGTACTTC	CASSLGANSYEQYF
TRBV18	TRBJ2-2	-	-	TGTGCCAGCCCACCAGGTGGCACCGGGGAGCTGTTTTTT	CASPPGGTGELFF
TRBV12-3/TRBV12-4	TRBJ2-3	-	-	TGTGCCAGCAGTCGGGCTTGGGGGGCTAGCACAGATACGCAGTATTTT	CASSRAWGASTDTQYF
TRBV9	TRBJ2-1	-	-	TGTGCCAGCAGCGTAGTTACGAGCCATGGGCAGTTCTTC	CASSVVTSHGQFF
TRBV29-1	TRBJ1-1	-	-	TGCAGCGTTGGACCCAAGGGGGGCACTGAAGCTTTCTTT	CSVGPKGGTEAFF
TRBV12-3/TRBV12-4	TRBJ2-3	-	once	TGTGCCAGCAGTTACAGAGAAACTACGCAGTATTTT	CASSYRETTQYF
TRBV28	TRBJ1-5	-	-	TGTGCCAGCAGTTCGGCCGGGGGTCCCGGGCAGCCCCAGCATTTT	CASSSAGGPGQPQHF
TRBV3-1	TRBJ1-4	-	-	TGTGCCAGCGCCGACAGAGCAACTAATGAAAAACTGTTTTTT	CASADRATNEKLFF
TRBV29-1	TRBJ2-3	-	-	TGCAGCGTTGCTGGAGGGTATAGCCACACAGATACGCAGTATTTT	CSVAGGYSHTDTQYF
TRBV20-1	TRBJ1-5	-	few	TGCAGTGCCAGGGGTCATAGCAATCAGCCCCAGCATTTT	CSARGHSNQPQHF
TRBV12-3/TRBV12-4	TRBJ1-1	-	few	TGTGCCAGCAGTTCCCAACCAGGCGGGCTGAACACTGAAGCTTTCTTT	CASSSQPGGLNTEAFF
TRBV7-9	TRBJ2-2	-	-	TGTGCCAGCAGCTCAAGAGCCGCAGGGGTGGACACCGGGGAGCTGTTTTTT	CASSSRAAGVDTGELFF
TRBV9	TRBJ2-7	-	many	TGTGCCAGCAGCGTTGAGGGTAGCGGCGGCGAGCAGTACTTC	CASSVEGSGGEQYF
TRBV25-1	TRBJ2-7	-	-	TGTGCCAGCAGGGAAACAGACTACGAGCAGTACTTC	CASRETDYEQYF
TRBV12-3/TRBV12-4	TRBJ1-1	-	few	TGTGCCAGCAGACACCCCCGGGAGGCTGAAGCTTTCTTT	CASRHPREAEAFF
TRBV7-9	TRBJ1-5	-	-	TGTGCCAGCAGCTTAGCAGGGGATCACCAGCCCCAGCATTTT	CASSLAGDHQPQHF
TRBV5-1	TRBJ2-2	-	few	TGCGCCAGCAGCTTGTGGAGAGGGGGCACCGGGGAGCTGTTTTTT	CASSLWRGGTGELFF
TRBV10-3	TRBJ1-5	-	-	TGTGCCCTCAGTGAAAGGTGGGATCAGCCCCAGCATTTT	CALSERWDQPQHF
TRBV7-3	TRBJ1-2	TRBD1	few	TGTGCCAGCAGCTTCGGACAGGGGGCAATCTATGGCTACACCTTC	CASSFGQGAIYGYTF
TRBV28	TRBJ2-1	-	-	TGTGCCAGCAGCATCGGAGGCTACAATGAGCAGTTCTTC	CASSIGGYNEQFF
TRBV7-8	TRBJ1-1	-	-	TGTGCCAGCAGCTTTCCCCGCGGGGGCAGCCTGAAGTTTCCTGAAGCTTTCTTT	CASSFPRGGSLKFPEAFF
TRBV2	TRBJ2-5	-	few	TGTGCCAGCGAAGAGCAGGCGGCGGGTGAGCAGTACTTC	CASEEQAAGEQYF
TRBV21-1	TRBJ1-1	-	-	TGTGCCAGCAGCACCTTTAGACGGATGAACACTGAAGCTTTCTTT	CASSTFRRMNTEAFF
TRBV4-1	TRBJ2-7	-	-	TGCGCCAGCAGCCAAGAAGAAGGGCGTAGCTCCTACGAGCAGTACTTC	CASSQEEGRSSYEQYF
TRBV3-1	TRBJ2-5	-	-	TGTGCCAGCAGCCACCATGACCGCCAAGAGATCCAGTACTTC	CASSHHDRQEIQYF
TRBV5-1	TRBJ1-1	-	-	TGCGCCAGCAGCTTGACAGGTGTTGACCATCTTAACACTGAAGCTTTCTTT	CASSLTGVDHLNTEAFF
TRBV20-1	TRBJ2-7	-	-	TGCAGTGCTCCAGGGAGCAGCTCCTACGAGCAGTACTTC	CSAPGSSSYEQYF
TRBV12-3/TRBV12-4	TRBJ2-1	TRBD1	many	TGTGCCAGCTGCTCTTGGACAGGAGAAGCGCAGTTCTTC	CASCSWTGEAQFF
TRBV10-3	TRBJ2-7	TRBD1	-	TGTGCCATCAGTGAGACGAGTACGGACAGGGGTTCAGGCGAGCAGTACTTC	CAISETSTDRGSGEQYF
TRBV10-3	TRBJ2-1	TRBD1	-	TGTGCCATCGGGGATTCGTTGACAGGGGGCAATGAGCAGTTCTTC	CAIGDSLTGGNEQFF
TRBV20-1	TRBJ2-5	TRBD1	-	TGCAGTACTAGAGTAGCTACAGGGGGCATGGAGACCCAGTACTTC	CSTRVATGGMETQYF
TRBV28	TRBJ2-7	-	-	TGTGCCAGCAGTCAACCCGGGGGCAGGGCCTACGAGCAGTACTTC	CASSQPGGRAYEQYF
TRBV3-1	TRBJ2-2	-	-	TGTGCCAGCAGCCAATTTGACCCCAACACCGGGGAGCTGTTTTTT	CASSQFDPNTGELFF
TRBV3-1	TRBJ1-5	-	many	TGTGCCAGCAGCCAAGCTGGGTCGCCACAGCCCCAGCATTTT	CASSQAGSPQPQHF
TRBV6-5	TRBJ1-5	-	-	TGTGCCAGCAGCTCCTCCGGGGGGGGGCGGGGCGGCAATCAGCCCCAGCATTTT	CASSSSGGGRGGNQPQHF
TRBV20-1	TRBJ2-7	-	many	TGCAGTGCTAGGACAGGCCCCTCCTACGAGCAGTACTTC	CSARTGPSYEQYF
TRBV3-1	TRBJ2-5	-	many	TGTGCCAGCCTGACCGGGGGGACCCAGTACTTC	CASLTGGTQYF
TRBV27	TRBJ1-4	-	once	TGTGCCAGCAGTTTATCGAGGGTTGGTGAAAAACTGTTTTTT	CASSLSRVGEKLFF
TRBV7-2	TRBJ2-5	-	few	TGTGCCAGCAGCTACGGCAGGGGCTACCAAGAGACCCAGTACTTC	CASSYGRGYQETQYF
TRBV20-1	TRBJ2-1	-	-	TGCAGTGCTAGGTCTGCAACCTACAATGAGCAGTTCTTC	CSARSATYNEQFF
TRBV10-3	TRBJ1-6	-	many	TGTGCCATCAGTGATAAGGGAGCCTATAATTCACCCCTCCACTTT	CAISDKGAYNSPLHF
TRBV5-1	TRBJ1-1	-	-	TGCGCCAGCAGCATCGGCCCAATCGACACTGAAGCTTTCTTT	CASSIGPIDTEAFF
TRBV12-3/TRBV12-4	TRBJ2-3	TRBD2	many	TGTGCCAGCACCCCCAATAGCGGGGGCTTCACAGATACGCAGTATTTT	CASTPNSGGFTDTQYF
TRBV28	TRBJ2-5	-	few	TGTGCCAGCAGTTGGTCGTCGTGGACAGTCCAAGAGACCCAGTACTTC	CASSWSSWTVQETQYF
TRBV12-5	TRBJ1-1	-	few	TGTGCTAGTGGTCACTACTCCCCCCTTAGGATGACTGAAGCTTTCTTT	CASGHYSPLRMTEAFF
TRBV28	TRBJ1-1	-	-	TGTGCCAGCAGTTTAATCGGACGACCAGGGCGAGGTGTCGCTGAAGCTTTCTTT	CASSLIGRPGRGVAEAFF
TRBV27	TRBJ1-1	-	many	TGTGCCAGCAGTTTAAACAGATTCGAACGGGTAGCTTTCTTT	CASSLNRFERVAFF
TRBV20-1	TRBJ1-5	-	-	TGCAGTGCTAGAGCCGGACCGGGCCGCAATCAGCCCCAGCATTTT	CSARAGPGRNQPQHF
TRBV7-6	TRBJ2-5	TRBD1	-	TGTGCCAGCAGCTCGCAGACAGGGATGGGCTACAATGAGCAGTACTTC	CASSSQTGMGYNEQYF
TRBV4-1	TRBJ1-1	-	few	TGCGCCAGCAGCCAAGAGTTAGCTGAACTTAGGGGACGGGGAGCTGAAGCTTTCTTT	CASSQELAELRGRGAEAFF
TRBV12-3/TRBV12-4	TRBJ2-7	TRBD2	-	TGTGCCAGCAGTTCTACTAGCGGGATGCATGAGCAGTACTTC	CASSSTSGMHEQYF
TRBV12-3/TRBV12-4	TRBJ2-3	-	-	TGTGCCAGCAGTATCCGGACAGATACGCAGTATTTT	CASSIRTDTQYF